These 5 T cell receptor beta chains originate from one sample sequenced in a study of blood T cells in healthy people across ages (dated by TCRdb to between 2014 and 2016). Receptor libraries were prepared by 5' RACE. Sequencing relied on an Illumina HiSeq 2500. A second 7 to 11 cycle PCR used a sample-barcoded 5' primer and a J-beta primer mix. TCRdb applied fastp at Q25 and MiXCR to the public reads, then kept only in-frame beta chains. Duplicate CDR3 protein sequences are folded into a single record with the most common DNA and genes. The table for this sample lists 1.5 million to 2 million distinct CDR3 sequences; 28% of them were counted only once. The ten largest clones represent about 7.7% of the sample. The specimen was blood. These receptors were taken from a woman aged 25 to 45 in good health.

This clonotype was observed a single time. The CDR3, as DNA: TGTGCCAGCAGTCCCCCGCCGGGGCCCACAGATACGCAGTATTTT. Its protein is CASSPPPGPTDTQYF. This chain uses TRBV27 with TRBJ2-3, with D perhaps matching TRBD1 or TRBD2 (5 bases each). This CDR3 contains 15 residues. Germline V gene lookup returns CDR1 MNHEY and CDR2 SMNVEV (reference sequence). With 5 bases removed from V and 2 bases from J, the gap between germline ends came to 14 bases.

Notes on this clonotype: Just one base apart from a much larger clone, this may be a read error. V and J are TRBV5-5 and TRBJ2-1; the match to TRBD2 covers 9 bases. The V and J ends lost 3 bases and 8 bases, in that order; junction bases with no gene match: 9. The CDR3 is 15 residues long. Germline lookup yields CDR1 SGHKS and CDR2 YYEKEE (reference sequence). CDR3 region: CASSSSPAGGDEQFF. CDR3 coding DNA: TGTGCCAGCAGCTCCAGCCCAGCGGGGGGCGATGAGCAGTTCTTC. The whole variable domain, filled in from reference TRBV5-5 and TRBJ2-1, reads DAGVTQSPTHLIKTRGQQVTLRCSPISGHKSVSWYQQVLGQGPQFIFQYYEKEERGRGNFPDRFSARQFPNYSSELNVNALLLGDSALYLCASSSSPAGGDEQFFGPGTRLTVL.

The chain couples TRBV20-1 to TRBJ2-3, with 9 bases lining up with TRBD2. This CDR3 region has 16 residues. V lost 3 bases, J lost 4 bases, and 11 bases stayed unmatched. In germline, CDR1 is DFQATT, CDR2 SNEGSKA (reference sequence). DNA of the CDR3: TGCAGTGCTAGCGAGACCTTTCCTAGCGGGGCAGATACGCAGTATTTT. It specifies CSASETFPSGADTQYF.

The genes are TRBV7-2 and TRBJ1-5; no reliable D call. There are 12 residues in the CDR3. The V gene lost 5 bases and the J gene lost 3 bases, with 5 bases spanning the gap. The germline CDR1 and CDR2 sequences are SGHTA and FQGNSA. The CDR3 DNA is TGTGCCAGCAGCCCATTCAATCAGCCCCAGCATTTT. Its translation: CASSPFNQPQHF.

This sequence joins TRBV6-6 and TRBJ2-3; D is unclear. Trimming cost V 4 bases and J 1 base, with 15 bases left between them. The CDR3 covers 16 residues. CDR1 MNHNY and CDR2 SVGAGI come from the germline V gene (reference sequence). CDR3 sequence: CASSSQSPSGTDTQYF. The CDR3 DNA reads TGTGCCAGCAGTTCACAATCCCCTAGTGGCACAGATACGCAGTATTTT.